This is a list of T cell receptor beta chains from one sample in a study of spatial heterogeneity in lung cancer. One entry per CDR3 protein, called by TCRdb with MiXCR from the 5' RACE reads. The table has fewer than 30,000 distinct CDR3 sequences, roughly 6.6% seen once. The input for sequencing was lung tumor tissue, taken at surgery. The receptors come from a male donor with early-stage non-small cell lung cancer. CDR3s include the opening cysteine and the closing phenylalanine or tryptophan. Fields, in order: V gene, J gene, CDR3 protein.

v_gene: TRBV5-1; j_gene: TRBJ2-1; CDR3aa: CASSLEIAYNEQFF
v_gene: TRBV5-1; j_gene: TRBJ1-4; CDR3aa: CASSFQGTTNEKLFF
v_gene: TRBV24-1; j_gene: TRBJ2-1; CDR3aa: CATSDVLAGSYNEQFF
v_gene: TRBV11-2; j_gene: TRBJ1-1; CDR3aa: CASSSGQGNTEAFF
v_gene: TRBV3-1; j_gene: TRBJ1-2; CDR3aa: CASSPGRAYGYTF
v_gene: TRBV20-1; j_gene: TRBJ1-5; CDR3aa: CSARPSQGAGGNQPQHF
v_gene: TRBV13; j_gene: TRBJ2-5; CDR3aa: CASSPRVEEGQETQYF
v_gene: TRBV20-1; j_gene: TRBJ1-4; CDR3aa: CSAGTGTGYEKLFF
v_gene: TRBV2; j_gene: TRBJ2-3; CDR3aa: CASTAASTDTQYF
v_gene: TRBV2; j_gene: TRBJ2-3; CDR3aa: CASTLSGGTRTDTQYF
v_gene: TRBV14; j_gene: TRBJ2-3; CDR3aa: CASSQDIQRFTDTQYF
v_gene: TRBV12-3/TRBV12-4; j_gene: TRBJ2-3; CDR3aa: CASSLGLTTDTQYF
v_gene: TRBV5-1; j_gene: TRBJ1-2; CDR3aa: CASNLQGPYYGYTF
v_gene: TRBV4-2; j_gene: TRBJ2-2; CDR3aa: CASSQDPTSRTGELFF
v_gene: TRBV5-4; j_gene: TRBJ1-1; CDR3aa: CASSLGRGYTEAFF
v_gene: TRBV4-3; j_gene: TRBJ1-2; CDR3aa: CASSQDRQGIAYGYTF
v_gene: TRBV5-4; j_gene: TRBJ2-3; CDR3aa: CASSLAGRGSDTQYF
v_gene: TRBV20-1; j_gene: TRBJ2-1; CDR3aa: CSATPGTSGTYNEQFF
v_gene: TRBV4-1; j_gene: TRBJ1-1; CDR3aa: CASSQGGGGGTEAFF
v_gene: TRBV19; j_gene: TRBJ1-6; CDR3aa: CASSMPLSPLHF
v_gene: TRBV24-1; j_gene: TRBJ2-3; CDR3aa: CATSEPGTGPFRTQYF
v_gene: TRBV27; j_gene: TRBJ1-2; CDR3aa: CASSSVSTANYGYTF
v_gene: TRBV20-1; j_gene: TRBJ1-5; CDR3aa: CSASLGYSNQPQHF
v_gene: TRBV20-1; j_gene: TRBJ2-5; CDR3aa: CSARARTGYGTQYF
v_gene: TRBV4-3; j_gene: TRBJ1-2; CDR3aa: CASSQDPPVGGIDGYTF
v_gene: TRBV6-5; j_gene: TRBJ1-3; CDR3aa: CASSLLGGNTIYF
v_gene: TRBV7-9; j_gene: TRBJ1-2; CDR3aa: CASTPRRGGKFGYTF
v_gene: TRBV24-1; j_gene: TRBJ2-1; CDR3aa: CATSDIPSGTAYNEQFF
v_gene: TRBV4-3; j_gene: TRBJ1-4; CDR3aa: CASSQEQGGWLGEKLFF
v_gene: TRBV5-1; j_gene: TRBJ2-2; CDR3aa: CASSMRDRKGRHGELFF
v_gene: TRBV27; j_gene: TRBJ2-7; CDR3aa: CASSQGNEQYF
v_gene: TRBV15; j_gene: TRBJ1-2; CDR3aa: CATSGRTGGYYGYTF
v_gene: TRBV7-8; j_gene: TRBJ1-2; CDR3aa: CASSQGQNYGYTF
v_gene: TRBV6-5; j_gene: TRBJ2-3; CDR3aa: CASRGPGTDTQYF
v_gene: TRBV6-5; j_gene: TRBJ2-1; CDR3aa: CASSNPGTLYNEQFF
v_gene: TRBV11-2; j_gene: TRBJ1-5; CDR3aa: CASSTHTGVGSNQPQHF
v_gene: TRBV5-1; j_gene: TRBJ2-2; CDR3aa: CASSFGGNTGELFF
v_gene: TRBV4-2; j_gene: TRBJ1-6; CDR3aa: CASSQDVGGLHF
v_gene: TRBV10-1; j_gene: TRBJ2-3; CDR3aa: CASSDPGGDTQYF
v_gene: TRBV4-1; j_gene: TRBJ1-4; CDR3aa: CASSPRRTVATNEKLFF
v_gene: TRBV5-1; j_gene: TRBJ2-7; CDR3aa: CASSLDPDRETYEQYF
v_gene: TRBV5-1; j_gene: TRBJ2-3; CDR3aa: CASSPEGGAARDTQYF
v_gene: TRBV7-6; j_gene: TRBJ2-3; CDR3aa: CASSLAREADTQYF
v_gene: TRBV5-4; j_gene: TRBJ2-1; CDR3aa: CASSLDPGQGFDEQFF
v_gene: TRBV7-2; j_gene: TRBJ1-5; CDR3aa: CASSLRQGRGQPQHF
v_gene: TRBV12-3/TRBV12-4; j_gene: TRBJ2-2; CDR3aa: CASTPGQGVPGELFF
v_gene: TRBV5-1; j_gene: TRBJ2-1; CDR3aa: CASSSNSGGSYNEQFF
v_gene: TRBV10-2; j_gene: TRBJ1-3; CDR3aa: CASSESSGYGVSGNTIYF
v_gene: TRBV4-3; j_gene: TRBJ1-6; CDR3aa: CASSQPSRRSKDIYNSPLHF
v_gene: TRBV29-1; j_gene: TRBJ2-1; CDR3aa: CSVQAGTGNEQFF
v_gene: TRBV29-1; j_gene: TRBJ2-3; CDR3aa: CSPRDTDTQYF
v_gene: TRBV7-9; j_gene: TRBJ1-2; CDR3aa: CASSLGTVYGYTF